This T cell receptor (beta chain) emerged from a study of T cells in women clearing cervical HPV infection. Study-level background: Controls gave blood once infection was undetectable; cases at lesion identification.

Only in-frame clones appear in the TCRdb table, and some are missing; sequencing was by immunoSEQ multiplex PCR. This listing includes more than 20,000 clones. The CDR3 sequence is 17 residues long. The germline CDR1 and CDR2 sequences are SGHVS and FNYEAQ. The V and J ends lost 5 bases and 2 bases respectively, with 19 bases between them. About this clone: The read halts 3 residues ahead of the CDR3 end, with the missing end drawn from the germline J gene.

The V gene is TRBV7-6, the J gene TRBJ1-3; weak D call: TRBD1 (6 bases). The receptor was derived from a woman aged 18-70 years with a cervical HPV16 infection that either progressed to CIN3+ or cleared (not recorded which). Sequenced input: blood buffy coat. CDR3 DNA, as far as it was read: TGTGCCAGCAGCCGGTACCCGGACAGTTTTGCTGGAAACACC. Protein: CASSRYPDSFAGNT. The whole CDR3 protein reads CASSRYPDSFAGNTIYF.